The sequence of this TCR beta chain was determined in a study of blood T cell repertoires in COVID-19. Study context: The origin of the acute and convalescent COVID-19 samples was the United States, Italy and Spain.

CDR1 is LGHDT and CDR2 is YNNKEL in the germline V gene (reference sequence). V trimming: 4 bases; J trimming: 6 bases; junction bases outside the gene matches: 4. There are 13 residues in the CDR3. TCRdb keeps only in-frame clones here, not all; method: immunoSEQ multiplex PCR. The repertoire consists of under 100,000 clones, with over 70% occurring once and the leading ten covering around 25%. The clonotype was recovered from a man older than 75 with active or convalescent COVID-19. The sample was peripheral blood. This chain uses TRBV3-1 (or the pseudogene TRBV3-2) with TRBJ2-5, with 8 nucleotides matching TRBD1. The CDR3 region has the DNA TGTGCCAGCAGCCCTACAGGGGGAAAGACCCAGTACTTC. This gives the protein CASSPTGGKTQYF.